The T cell receptor (beta chain) described here comes from a study of shared clonotypes between healthy human individuals. The assay was carried out at the deep level. Sequencing used immunoSEQ multiplex PCR; TCRdb keeps in-frame clones, though not all of them. Among 2 million or so clones listed, roughly 96% were seen once. Of note for this clone: Its target is unknown.

General observations from the study: With few donors, the genetic and exposure-history diversity represented was limited.

The germline V and J ends were trimmed by 0 bases and 2 bases, with 13 bases remaining between them. CDR3 size: 16 residues. Germline V lookup: CDR1 LNHNV, CDR2 YYDKDF (reference sequence). Investigators divided CD4+ cells into CD45RA+ naive and CD45RA-negative memory subsets. Source material: naive CD4+ T cells sorted from blood. Subset denoted: CD45RA+ positively selected. This sequence joins TRBV15 and TRBJ1-2; D is unclear. This sequence originates from a man aged 18 to 29 in good health. The chain's CDR3 is CATSRDPGWANYGYTF. CDR3 DNA sequence: TGTGCCACCAGCAGAGACCCAGGATGGGCCAACTATGGCTACACCTTC.